By frequency in the sample, the clone carrying this TCR beta chain is large. The entry originates in a study of blood T cell repertoires in COVID-19. Germline V lookup: CDR1 MDHEN, CDR2 SYDVKM. With 3 bases removed from V and 2 bases from J, the gap between germline ends came to 11 bases. The CDR3 runs to 14 residues. Repertoires were generated with immunoSEQ multiplex PCR, while TCRdb's copy carries only in-frame clones and drops some. The sample has about 14,000 clones; 81% are singletons. The chain combines TRBV28 with TRBJ2-7, with D possibly TRBD1 on 5 matching bases. This clonotype was sampled from a human donor in a cohort sampled during active COVID-19. The sequenced material came from peripheral blood. CDR3 loop: CASSFRGRPYEQYF. The CDR3 region has the DNA TGTGCCAGCAGTTTTAGGGGCCGACCCTACGAGCAGTACTTC.